This T cell receptor (beta chain) was observed in a study of TIL therapy for anti-PD-1-resistant metastatic lung cancer. Time point of the sample: pre-treatment sample, taken before nivolumab and TIL therapy. V gave up 0 bases and J gave up 6 bases; unmatched junction bases: 8. This CDR3 has 16 residues. Germline CDR1 and CDR2: MNHEY and SMNVEV (reference sequence). The libraries were made with immunoSEQ v3. The table came from immunoSEQ multiplex PCR; TCRdb's copy has only in-frame clones and leaves some out. The sample has 9,500 to 15,000 clones; approximately 80% are singletons. This clone appeared a few times.

This chain joins TRBV27 and TRBJ2-7; 10 bases map to TRBD2. The sequence came from a person aged 25 to 80 with non-small cell lung cancer. The specimen was blood, collected at baseline. The CDR3 is CASSLSASGSPSEQYF. Written as DNA, the CDR3 is TGTGCCAGCAGTTTATCGGCTAGCGGGAGCCCATCCGAGCAGTACTTC.